This TCR beta chain appears in the sequencing data of a study of response to subunit inactivated influenza vaccine. General study points: Authors suggested each seasonal influenza vaccination recruits few new T cells.

This CDR3 is built from 15 residues. Germline V lookup: CDR1 SGHRS, CDR2 YFSETQ. The V and J ends lost 2 bases and 5 bases respectively, with 15 bases between them. This clonotype has only a few counts. Its antigen remains unidentified. TCRdb fed the RT-PCR reads into MiXCR, producing one record per CDR3 protein. The data hold more than 450,000 distinct CDR3 sequences, with about 11% observed a single time. These data were also filed under a second study, of T cells expressing NK-cell markers. That paper adds: UMI-tagged 5'RACE template switching yielded the TCR beta cDNA. The sequencing cohort of eight donors included seven HCMV-seropositive individuals and one seronegative individual. NKG2C+ dominant clonotypes from 6 or 7 donors made up about 1.0-8% of CD8+ T cells. There remained a lack of clarity about HCMV specificity of expanded NKG2C+ T cell clones.

The origin of this receptor is a man aged 50 to 59 who received an inactivated influenza vaccine. The chain is built from TRBV5-1 and TRBJ2-3, with a tentative D call TRBD1 (7 bases). This specimen consisted of PBMCs from blood, obtained on the day of vaccination. CDR3 nucleotide sequence: TGCGCCAGCAGCTTCCAGGGGGACTGGGTAGATACGCAGTATTTT. Its translation: CASSFQGDWVDTQYF.